The sample holds many counts of the clone carrying this T cell receptor beta chain. What it recognizes is unknown. Trimming stripped 5 bases from V and 6 bases from J, with 19 bases between. This CDR3 has 15 residues. MiXCR, applied by TCRdb to the 5' RACE reads, yields one record per CDR3 protein. The data show fewer than 550,000 distinct CDR3 sequences, with approximately 5.3% seen just once and 3% to 4.5% held by the top ten. This sample stems from a study of CD8 T cells in ankylosing spondylitis. Study-level points and caveats: There was a TCR beta motif, made of eight highly homologous variants, that appeared characteristic of ankylosing spondylitis blood.

Sequenced: blood, either unsorted or a sorted T cell fraction (not recorded which). The chain couples TRBV12-3 or TRBV12-4 to TRBJ1-2, with D perhaps TRBD1 (6 bases). The sequence came from a male donor with ankylosing spondylitis. The CDR3 loop is CASSASYREKDGYTF. The CDR3 region has the DNA TGTGCCAGCAGTGCATCCTACAGGGAGAAGGATGGCTACACCTTC.